This T cell receptor beta chain derives from a study of blood T cell repertoires in COVID-19 (dated by TCRdb to 2020 to 2021). Broadly, across the study: The collaborator samples originated in the United States, Italy and Spain and spanned the acute and convalescent phases of COVID-19. The prospective study material was composed of cDNA or gDNA derived from T cells, B-cell-depleted T cells, or PBMCs. Subjects who had been exposed to COVID-19, were actively infected with it, or had recovered from it provided the deeply sampled blood TCRbeta repertoires that made up the dataset. The repertoires were released in a freely available public database meant as a resource for research on the immune response to SARS-CoV-2. The samples were drawn from the first 160 participants of the ongoing ImmuneRACE study and from 950 to 1,500 subjects provided by 6 global collaborators. Sample metadata almost always included a de-identified subject ID, COVID-19 status, age in years and sex. Where available, HLA class I and class II types were taken from metadata supplied by the sample provider and were not determined by assay-based typing.

TCRbeta CDR3 regions were amplified from genomic DNA by means of the immunoSEQ Assay, a bias-controlled multiplex PCR. Regarding the original processing steps: Within the assay, amplification of reference gene primers was used to estimate how many nucleated cells each sample contained. To quantify the absolute abundance of each unique TCRbeta CDR3 rearrangement, sequence reads were collapsed and filtered. For each sample, productive Simpson clonality was calculated as the square root of Simpson's diversity index over productive rearrangements. In TCRdb, the immuneACCESS table is reduced to in-frame sequences with V and J assigned. These tables do not hold every clone; where another copy was compared, an unresolved V gene accounts for under half, and the others remain unexplained. That table gives V, J and clone size, and the DNA gave D and trimming. The sample includes approximately 100,000 clones, with 84% observed a single time. Around a quarter of the sample is taken by the ten largest.

Note on this clone: The antigen it binds to is not known. Per-nucleotide qualities are absent, and no much larger clonotype sits a single base away.

Whole blood was collected in K2EDTA tubes by collaborating institutions according to the institutions' own protocols. For TCRbeta analysis, collaborators shipped samples as frozen whole blood, isolated PBMCs, or DNA extracted from either of those sample types. V is pruned by 4 bases and J by 6 bases, leaving 5 bases of the junction without a gene match. The CDR3, cysteine through phenylalanine, is 15 amino acids long. Of all the DNA, just the CDR3 is kept, 45 bases in frame from base 1. Based on the germline V gene, the CDR1 and CDR2 sequences are SGHVS and FQNEAQ. Overall results and qualifications from the work: How much clinical and demographic metadata was included differed by source and by participant, and the metadata was provided uncurated.

The sequence was collected from a man between 60 and 70 years old with acute or convalescent COVID-19. The sequence is built from TRBV7-8 and TRBJ2-1, and 11 junctional nucleotides match TRBD2. The specimen sequenced was peripheral blood. Here is the DNA: TGTGCCAGCAGCTCCGGGACTAGCGGCTTCAATGAGCAGTTCTTC. The resulting protein is CASSSGTSGFNEQFF.